The sequence of this TCR beta chain was determined in a study of T cells in Graves' hyperthyroidism and ophthalmopathy. Study findings and constraints: Most thyroid clonotypes that were expanded above 0.001 also turned up in blood.

This clonotype was seen only a few times. Its specificity is unknown. RNA transcripts served as the template for amplifying TCR beta CDR3 regions. When the TCR CDR3 underwent first-round RT-PCR, the HTBI primer set was used. TCRdb reprocessed the multiplex PCR reads via MiXCR and lists one record per CDR3 protein. The table shows about 600,000 distinct CDR3 sequences, with 14% occurring only once. Unmatched junction bases numbered 11, after V lost 6 bases and J lost 6 bases. Germline lookup yields CDR1 MNHEY and CDR2 SMNVEV (reference sequence). This CDR3 comprises 15 residues. A 10 ml volume of fresh peripheral blood provided the PBMCs.

The chain recombines TRBV27 with TRBJ1-5, with 7 bases that match TRBD1. Sequenced material: blood. This TCR came from a woman between 18 and 29 years old with Graves' ophthalmopathy. CDR3 bases: TGTGCCAGCAGCCACACGACAGGGTTGGGTCAGCCCCAGCATTTT. Translation gives CASSHTTGLGQPQHF.